The present TCR beta chain was sequenced within a study of vaccination and CD4 T cells after COVID-19. Study-wide background: The convalescents were made up of six males and four females, two of whom were Hispanic.

With the Oncomine TCR Beta short-read assay, DNA from cultured CD4+ T cells was sequenced. Cultured CD4+ T cells yielded the extracted genomic DNA. Each CDR3 protein gets one entry after TCRdb re-called the PCR reads with MiXCR. The data hold roughly 7,400 distinct CDR3 sequences, with roughly 35% observed a single time. As for treatment: roughly 10-day PBMC culture with coronavirus spike peptide pools or control peptides (ViraFEST assay). Gathering of the CD4+ T cells, from the unexposed donor, took place before the COVID-19 pandemic (2011-2018). This clonotype was counted a few times. Its antigen is unidentified. Sample: CD4+ T cells from blood, cultured in vitro. The clonotype originates from a human donor in good health.

CDR3 sequence (DNA): TGTGCCAGCAGTCCCTCGGGACGGACCGGTGAGCAGTTCTTC. It specifies CASSPSGRTGEQFF. The chain carries TRBV6-1 and TRBJ2-1; the D call may be TRBD1 or TRBD2 (5 bases each). Per germline, CDR1 MNHNS and CDR2 SASEGT. The CDR3 spans 14 residues. With 5 bases removed from V and 9 bases from J, the gap between germline ends came to 17 bases.